There are many counts of the clone carrying this T cell receptor beta chain. Each CDR3 protein is one row after TCRdb ran MiXCR on the reads. Of hundreds of thousands of distinct CDR3 sequences listed, 15% to 20% are singletons. The sample originates from a study of T cell repertoires in cytomegalovirus infection. The CDR3 is made up of 17 amino acids. Trimming left V 1 base short and J 7 bases short, with 22 bases between. Germline assignment: CDR1 SGHTA and CDR2 FQGNSA. This rearrangement joins TRBV7-2 to TRBJ1-2; TRBD1 might be the D (5 bases). This sequence was found in a human donor in good health (CMV status not recorded). Some clones in this sample may be carry-over from other donors' samples. Sequenced input: PBMCs. The CDR3 DNA reads TGTGCCAGCAGCTTAGAGTTGGGGAGGGGCAGGCCTGTTGGCTACACCTTC. As protein: CASSLELGRGRPVGYTF.